This T cell receptor beta chain emerged from a study of CXCR3-negative and CXCR3-positive naive CD8 T cells. Study outcomes and limitations: The TRBV-TRBJ usage of naive CXCR3-negative and CXCR3-positive cells was similar, but that of memory cells differed. After cryopreservation, expression of CXCR3 was partially reduced, and most assays were run with fresh PBMCs. CXCR3-positive naive cells had more hydrophobic TRB CDR3s than CXCR3-negative naive cells.

It was by 5' RACE with UMI labels that the TRB cDNA libraries were prepared. TCRdb reprocessed the 5' RACE reads, keeping one entry per CDR3 protein, no DNA. The sample yields about 92,000 distinct CDR3 sequences, of which the top ten take up 0.8% to 0.85%. As concerns this clonotype: What it binds is unknown.

The CDR3 length is 14 residues. Germline lookup yields CDR1 SGHAT and CDR2 FQNNGV. Using triplicate sorts, 300,000 or so cells were collected each time from every CD8+ T cell subset. Cells classed as naive CD8+ T cells were CD45RO-CCR7+CD27+CD95-. This clonotype originated in a human donor in good health. Some clones in this sample may be carry-over from other donors' samples. Sequencing was carried out using naive CXCR3+ CD8+ T cells from blood. The subset was: CD45RO-CCR7+CD27+CD95- naive CD8+ T cells expressing CXCR3 (TNR3+). The chain carries TRBV11-2 and TRBJ2-7. The CDR3 loop is CASSLVGESYEQYF.